This note documents a single T cell receptor beta chain sequence. What it recognizes is unknown. Gene names and germline match the mouse. Read sequence stops 1 residue before the CDR3 end, and the germline J gene provides the missing end. The data are from a study of tissue T cells after allogeneic stem cell transplantation. General study findings and limits: Only a limited share of tissue TCRs appeared in blood or spleen. The patient cohort was small and clinically heterogeneous, with limited sampling depth.

This CDR3 spans 16 amino acids. The junction had 9 bases not matched to a gene; V was cut back by 5 bases and J by 3 bases. CDR1 and CDR2 from the germline V gene are NSQYPW and LRSPGD (reference sequence). Survey-depth TCRbeta CDR3 sequencing reported V/J genes and productive frequencies. Assay: immunoSEQ multiplex PCR; the TCRdb copy retains only in-frame clones and omits some. The sample yields tens of thousands of clones, 73% seen once. Sequencing was done on a sample of sorted cells pooled from one or two spleens. The rearrangement joins TRBV1 to TRBJ1-5; TRBD1 agrees at 8 bases. This TCR was recovered from a pool of C57BL/6 mice in good health. This CDR3 is CTCSPGGARGNQAPLF. The covered CDR3 bases are TGCACCTGCAGTCCAGGGGGCGCGAGAGGCAACCAGGCTCCGCTT. The entire variable domain, with the rest obtained from reference TRBV1 and TRBJ1-5, is as follows: VTLLEQNPRWRLVPRGQAVNLRCILKNSQYPWMSWYQQDLQKQLQWLFTLRSPGDKEVKSLPGADYLATRVTDTELRLQVANMSQGRTLYCTCSPGGARGNQAPLFGEGTRLSVL.